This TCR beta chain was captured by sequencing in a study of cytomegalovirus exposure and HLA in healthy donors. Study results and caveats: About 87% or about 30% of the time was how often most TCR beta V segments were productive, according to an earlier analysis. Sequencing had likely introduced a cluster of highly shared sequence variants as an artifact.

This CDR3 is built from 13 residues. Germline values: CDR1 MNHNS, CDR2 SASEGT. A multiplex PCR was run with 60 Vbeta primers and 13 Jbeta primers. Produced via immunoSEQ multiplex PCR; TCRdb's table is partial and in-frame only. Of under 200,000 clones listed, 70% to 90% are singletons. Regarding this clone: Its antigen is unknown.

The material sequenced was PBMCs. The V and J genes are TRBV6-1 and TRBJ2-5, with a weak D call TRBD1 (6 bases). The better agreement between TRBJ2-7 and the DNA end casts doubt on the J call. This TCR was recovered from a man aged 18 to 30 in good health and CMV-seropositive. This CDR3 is CASRATGGAEQYF. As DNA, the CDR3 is TGTGCCAGCAGGGCAACTGGGGGCGCCGAGCAGTACTTC.